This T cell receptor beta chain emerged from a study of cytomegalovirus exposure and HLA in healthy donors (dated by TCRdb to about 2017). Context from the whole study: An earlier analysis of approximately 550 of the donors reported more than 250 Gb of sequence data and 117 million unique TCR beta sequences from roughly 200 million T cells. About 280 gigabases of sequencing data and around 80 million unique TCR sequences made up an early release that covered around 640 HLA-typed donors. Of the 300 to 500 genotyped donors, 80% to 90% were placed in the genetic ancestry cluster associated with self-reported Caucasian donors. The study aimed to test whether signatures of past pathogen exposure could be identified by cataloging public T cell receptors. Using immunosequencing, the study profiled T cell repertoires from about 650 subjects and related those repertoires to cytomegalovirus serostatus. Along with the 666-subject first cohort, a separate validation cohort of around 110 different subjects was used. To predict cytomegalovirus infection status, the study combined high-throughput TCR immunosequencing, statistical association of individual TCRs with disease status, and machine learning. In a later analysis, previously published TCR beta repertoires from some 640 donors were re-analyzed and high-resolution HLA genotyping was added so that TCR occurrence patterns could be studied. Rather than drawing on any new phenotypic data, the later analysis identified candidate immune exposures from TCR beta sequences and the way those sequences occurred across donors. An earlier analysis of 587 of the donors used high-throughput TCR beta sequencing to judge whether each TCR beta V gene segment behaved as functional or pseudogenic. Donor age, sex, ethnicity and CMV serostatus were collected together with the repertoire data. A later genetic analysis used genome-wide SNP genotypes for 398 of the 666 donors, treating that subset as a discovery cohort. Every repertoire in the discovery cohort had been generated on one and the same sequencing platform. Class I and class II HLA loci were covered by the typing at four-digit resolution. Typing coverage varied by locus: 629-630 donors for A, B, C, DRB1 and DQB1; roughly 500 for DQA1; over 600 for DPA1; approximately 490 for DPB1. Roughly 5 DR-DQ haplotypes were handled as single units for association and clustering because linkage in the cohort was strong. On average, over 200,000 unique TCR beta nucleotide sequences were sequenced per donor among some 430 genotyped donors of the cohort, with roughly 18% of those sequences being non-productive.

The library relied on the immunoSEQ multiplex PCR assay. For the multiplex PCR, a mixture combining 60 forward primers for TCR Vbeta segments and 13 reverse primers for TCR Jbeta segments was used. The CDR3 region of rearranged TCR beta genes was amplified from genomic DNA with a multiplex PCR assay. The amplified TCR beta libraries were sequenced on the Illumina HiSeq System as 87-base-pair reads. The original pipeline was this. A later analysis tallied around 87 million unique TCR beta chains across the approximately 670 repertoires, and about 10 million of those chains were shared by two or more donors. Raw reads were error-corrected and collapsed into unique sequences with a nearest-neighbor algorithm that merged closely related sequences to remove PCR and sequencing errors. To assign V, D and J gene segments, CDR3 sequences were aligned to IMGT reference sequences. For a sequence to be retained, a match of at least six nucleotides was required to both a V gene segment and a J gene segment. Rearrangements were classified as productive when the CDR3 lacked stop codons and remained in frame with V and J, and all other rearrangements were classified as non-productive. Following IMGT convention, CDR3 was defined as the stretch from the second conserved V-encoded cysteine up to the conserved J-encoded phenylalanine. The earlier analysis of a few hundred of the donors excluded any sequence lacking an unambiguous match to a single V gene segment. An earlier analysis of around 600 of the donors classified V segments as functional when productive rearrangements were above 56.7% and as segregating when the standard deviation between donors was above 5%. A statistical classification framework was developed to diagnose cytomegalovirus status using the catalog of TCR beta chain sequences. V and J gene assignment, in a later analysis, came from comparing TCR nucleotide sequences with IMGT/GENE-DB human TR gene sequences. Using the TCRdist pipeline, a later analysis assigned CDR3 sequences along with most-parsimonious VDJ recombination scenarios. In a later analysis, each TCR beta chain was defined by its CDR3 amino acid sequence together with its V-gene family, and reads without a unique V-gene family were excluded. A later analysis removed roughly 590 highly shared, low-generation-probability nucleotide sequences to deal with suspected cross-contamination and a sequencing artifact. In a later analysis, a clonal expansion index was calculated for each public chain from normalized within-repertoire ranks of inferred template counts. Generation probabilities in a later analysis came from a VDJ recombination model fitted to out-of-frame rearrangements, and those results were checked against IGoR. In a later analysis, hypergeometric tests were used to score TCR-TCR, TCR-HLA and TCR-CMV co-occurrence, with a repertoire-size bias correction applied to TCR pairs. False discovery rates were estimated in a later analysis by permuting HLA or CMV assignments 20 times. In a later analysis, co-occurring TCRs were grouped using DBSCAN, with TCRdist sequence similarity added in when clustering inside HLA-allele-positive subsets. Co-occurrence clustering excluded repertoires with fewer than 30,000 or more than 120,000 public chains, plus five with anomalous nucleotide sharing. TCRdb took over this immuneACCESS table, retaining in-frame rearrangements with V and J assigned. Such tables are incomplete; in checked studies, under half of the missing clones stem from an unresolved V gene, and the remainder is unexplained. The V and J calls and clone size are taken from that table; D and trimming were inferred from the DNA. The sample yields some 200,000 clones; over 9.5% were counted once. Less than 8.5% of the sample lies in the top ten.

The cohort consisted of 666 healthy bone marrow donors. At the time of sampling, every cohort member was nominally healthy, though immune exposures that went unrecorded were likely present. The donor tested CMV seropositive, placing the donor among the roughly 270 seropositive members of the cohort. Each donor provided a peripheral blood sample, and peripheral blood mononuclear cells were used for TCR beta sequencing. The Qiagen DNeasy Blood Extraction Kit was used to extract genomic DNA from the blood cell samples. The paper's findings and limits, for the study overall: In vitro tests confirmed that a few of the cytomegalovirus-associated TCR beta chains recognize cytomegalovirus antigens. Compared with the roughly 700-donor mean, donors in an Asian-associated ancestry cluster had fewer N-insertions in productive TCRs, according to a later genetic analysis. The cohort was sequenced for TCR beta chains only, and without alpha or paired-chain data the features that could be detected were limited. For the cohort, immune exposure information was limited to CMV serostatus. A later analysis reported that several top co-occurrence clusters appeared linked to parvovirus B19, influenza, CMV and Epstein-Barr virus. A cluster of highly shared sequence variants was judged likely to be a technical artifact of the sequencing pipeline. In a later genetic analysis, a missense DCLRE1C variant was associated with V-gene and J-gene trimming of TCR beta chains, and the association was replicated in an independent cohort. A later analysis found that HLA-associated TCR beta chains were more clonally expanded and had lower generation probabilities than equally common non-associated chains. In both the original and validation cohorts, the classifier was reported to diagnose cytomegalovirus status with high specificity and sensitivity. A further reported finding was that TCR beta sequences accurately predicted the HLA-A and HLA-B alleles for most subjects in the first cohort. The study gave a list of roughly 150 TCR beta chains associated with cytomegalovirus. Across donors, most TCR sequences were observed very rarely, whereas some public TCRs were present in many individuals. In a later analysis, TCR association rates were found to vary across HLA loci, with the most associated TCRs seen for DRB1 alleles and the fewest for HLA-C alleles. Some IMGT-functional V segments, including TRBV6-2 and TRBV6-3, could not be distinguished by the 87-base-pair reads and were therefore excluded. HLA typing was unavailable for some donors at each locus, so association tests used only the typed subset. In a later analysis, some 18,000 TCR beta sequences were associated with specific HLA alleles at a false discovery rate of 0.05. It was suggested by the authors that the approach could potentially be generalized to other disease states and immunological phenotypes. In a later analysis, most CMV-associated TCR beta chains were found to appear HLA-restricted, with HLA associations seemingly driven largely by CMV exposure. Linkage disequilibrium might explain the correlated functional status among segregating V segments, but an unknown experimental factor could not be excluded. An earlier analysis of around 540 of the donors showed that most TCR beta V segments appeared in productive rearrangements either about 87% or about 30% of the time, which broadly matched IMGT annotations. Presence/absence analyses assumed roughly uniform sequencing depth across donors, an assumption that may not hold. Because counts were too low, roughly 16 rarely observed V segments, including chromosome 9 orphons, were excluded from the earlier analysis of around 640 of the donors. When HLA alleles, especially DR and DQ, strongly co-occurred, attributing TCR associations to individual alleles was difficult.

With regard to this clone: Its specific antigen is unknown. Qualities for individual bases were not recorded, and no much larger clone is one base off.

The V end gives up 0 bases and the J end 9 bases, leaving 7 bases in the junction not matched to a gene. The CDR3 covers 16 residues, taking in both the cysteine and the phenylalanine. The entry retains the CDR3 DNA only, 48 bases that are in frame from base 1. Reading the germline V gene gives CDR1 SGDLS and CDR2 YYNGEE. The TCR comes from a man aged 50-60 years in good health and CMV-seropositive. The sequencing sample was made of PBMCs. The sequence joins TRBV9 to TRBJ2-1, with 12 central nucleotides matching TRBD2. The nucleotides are TGTGCCAGCAGCGTAGTCGCTAGCGGGGGGGCAGGTGAGCAGTTCTTC. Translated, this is CASSVVASGGAGEQFF.